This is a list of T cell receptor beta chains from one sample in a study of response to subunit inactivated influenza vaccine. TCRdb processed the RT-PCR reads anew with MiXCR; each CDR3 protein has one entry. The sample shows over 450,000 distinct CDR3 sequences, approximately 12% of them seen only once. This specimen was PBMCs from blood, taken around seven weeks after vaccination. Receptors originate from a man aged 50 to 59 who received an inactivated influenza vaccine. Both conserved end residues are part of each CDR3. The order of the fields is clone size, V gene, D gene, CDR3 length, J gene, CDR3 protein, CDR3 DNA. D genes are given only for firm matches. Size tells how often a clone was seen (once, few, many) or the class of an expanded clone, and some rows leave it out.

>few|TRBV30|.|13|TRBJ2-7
CAWSSLAIHEQYF
TGTGCCTGGAGTTCCCTAGCGATCCACGAGCAGTACTTC
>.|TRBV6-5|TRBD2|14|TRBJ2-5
CASSYSIAGETQYF
TGTGCCAGCAGTTACTCGATAGCGGGAGAGACCCAGTACTTC
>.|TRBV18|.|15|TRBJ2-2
CASSPAEANTGELFF
TGTGCCAGCTCACCGGCCGAAGCGAACACCGGGGAGCTGTTTTTT
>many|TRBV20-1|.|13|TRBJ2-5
CSARVLAEETQYF
TGCAGTGCTAGAGTACTAGCAGAAGAGACCCAGTACTTC
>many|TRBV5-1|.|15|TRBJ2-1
CASSLTGVSYNEQFF
TGCGCCAGCAGTCTAACCGGGGTCTCCTACAATGAGCAGTTCTTC
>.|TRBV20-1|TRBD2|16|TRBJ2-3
CSADSRLAGAQDTQYF
TGCAGTGCAGACTCCAGACTAGCGGGAGCCCAAGATACGCAGTATTTT
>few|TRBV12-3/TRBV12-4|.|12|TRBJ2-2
CASKLGTGELFF
TGTGCCAGCAAACTCGGCACCGGGGAGCTGTTTTTT
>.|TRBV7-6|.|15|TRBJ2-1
CASSLAGTEHYEQFF
TGTGCCAGCAGCTTAGCCGGGACGGAACACTACGAGCAGTTCTTC
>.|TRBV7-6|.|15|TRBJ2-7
CASSLENSYYYEQYF
TGTGCCAGCAGCTTAGAGAACTCTTACTACTACGAGCAGTACTTC
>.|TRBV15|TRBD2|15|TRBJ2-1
CATSGSGSSYNEQFF
TGTGCCACCAGCGGGAGCGGGAGCTCCTACAATGAGCAGTTCTTC
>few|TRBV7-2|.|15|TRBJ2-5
CASSRGRGTSAPQYF
TGTGCCAGCAGTCGTGGACGGGGAACCTCGGCGCCCCAGTACTTC
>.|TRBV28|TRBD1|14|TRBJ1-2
CASRGTGPNYGYTF
TGTGCCAGCAGGGGGACAGGGCCGAACTATGGCTACACCTTC
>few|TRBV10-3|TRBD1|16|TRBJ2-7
CAISESPGQGPYEQYF
TGTGCCATCAGTGAATCCCCGGGACAGGGACCTTACGAGCAGTACTTC
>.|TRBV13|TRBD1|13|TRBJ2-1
CASSLNRGYEQFF
TGTGCCAGCAGCTTAAACAGGGGCTATGAGCAGTTCTTC
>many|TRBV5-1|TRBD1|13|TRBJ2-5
CASSDGTDETQYF
TGCGCCAGCAGCGACGGGACAGATGAGACCCAGTACTTC
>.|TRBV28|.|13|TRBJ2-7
CATSFGSPYEQYF
TGTGCCACCAGTTTCGGGTCACCCTACGAGCAGTACTTC
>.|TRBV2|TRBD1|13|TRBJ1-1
CASSGQLNTEAFF
TGTGCCAGTTCGGGACAGCTGAACACTGAAGCTTTCTTT
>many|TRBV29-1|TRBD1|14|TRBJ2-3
CSATGTGIADTQYF
TGCAGCGCCACCGGGACAGGGATAGCAGATACGCAGTATTTT
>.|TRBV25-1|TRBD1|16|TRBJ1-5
CASSEAGGQGGQPQHF
TGTGCCAGCAGTGAAGCAGGGGGGCAGGGAGGGCAGCCCCAGCATTTT
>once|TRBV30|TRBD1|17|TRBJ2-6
CAWSLRTGISGANVLTF
TGTGCCTGGAGTCTAAGGACAGGGATCTCTGGGGCCAACGTCCTGACTTTC
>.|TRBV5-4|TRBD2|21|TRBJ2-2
CASSFLRGRVAGGPLPGELFF
TGTGCCAGCAGCTTCCTCCGGGGGCGCGTAGCGGGGGGCCCTCTTCCCGGGGAGCTGTTTTTT
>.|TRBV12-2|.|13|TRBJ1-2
CASRHRQGGGYTF
TGTGCAAGTCGCCACCGACAGGGTGGAGGCTACACCTTC
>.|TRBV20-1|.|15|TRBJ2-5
CSAIKTGLLQETQYF
TGCAGTGCTATAAAAACAGGTTTACTACAAGAGACCCAGTACTTC
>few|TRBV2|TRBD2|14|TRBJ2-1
CASSYSRTSGEQFF
TGTGCCAGCAGTTATTCCCGGACTAGCGGCGAGCAGTTCTTC
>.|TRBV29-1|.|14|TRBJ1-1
CSYLGGGGNTEAFF
TGCAGCTACTTGGGGGGTGGGGGGAACACTGAAGCTTTCTTT
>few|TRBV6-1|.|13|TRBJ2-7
CASSQAFTYEQYF
TGTGCCAGCAGCCAGGCGTTCACCTACGAGCAGTACTTC